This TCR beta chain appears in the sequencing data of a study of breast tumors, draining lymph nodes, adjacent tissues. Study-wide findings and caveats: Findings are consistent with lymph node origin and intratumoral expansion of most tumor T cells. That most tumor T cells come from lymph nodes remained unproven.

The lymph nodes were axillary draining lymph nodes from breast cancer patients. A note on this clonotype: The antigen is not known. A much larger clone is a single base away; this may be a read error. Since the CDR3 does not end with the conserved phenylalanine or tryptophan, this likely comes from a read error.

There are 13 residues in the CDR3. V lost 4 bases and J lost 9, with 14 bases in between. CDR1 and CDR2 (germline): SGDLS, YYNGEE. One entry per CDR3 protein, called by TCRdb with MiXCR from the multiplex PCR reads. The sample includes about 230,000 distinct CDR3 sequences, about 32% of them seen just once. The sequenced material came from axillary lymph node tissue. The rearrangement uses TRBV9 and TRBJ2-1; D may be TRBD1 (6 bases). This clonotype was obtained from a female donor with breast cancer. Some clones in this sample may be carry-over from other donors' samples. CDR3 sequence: CASSQEWGLEQFS. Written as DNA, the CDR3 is TGTGCCAGCAGCCAAGAATGGGGGCTTGAGCAGTTCTCC.